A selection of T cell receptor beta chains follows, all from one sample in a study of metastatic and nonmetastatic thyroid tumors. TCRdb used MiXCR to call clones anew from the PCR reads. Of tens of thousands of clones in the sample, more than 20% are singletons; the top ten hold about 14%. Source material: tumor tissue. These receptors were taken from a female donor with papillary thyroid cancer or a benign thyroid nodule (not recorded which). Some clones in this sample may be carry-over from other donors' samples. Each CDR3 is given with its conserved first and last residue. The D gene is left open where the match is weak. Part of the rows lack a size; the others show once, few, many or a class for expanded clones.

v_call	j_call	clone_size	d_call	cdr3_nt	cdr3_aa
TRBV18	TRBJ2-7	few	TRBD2	TGTGCCAGCTCACCAGACGGGGAGGGTCACGAGCAGTACTTC	CASSPDGEGHEQYF
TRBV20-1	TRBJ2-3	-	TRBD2	TGCAGTGCTAGCGGGGGGAGCACAGATACGCAGTATTTT	CSASGGSTDTQYF
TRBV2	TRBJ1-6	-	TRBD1	TGTGCCAGCAGCGGGACAGGGTCGAATTCACCCCTCCACTTT	CASSGTGSNSPLHF
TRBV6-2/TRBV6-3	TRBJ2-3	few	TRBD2	TGTGCCAGCACCCCTAGCGGGAGGGCCTGGGATACGCAGTATTTT	CASTPSGRAWDTQYF
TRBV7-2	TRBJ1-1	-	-	TGTGCCAGCGCTTTCAGAGTGGGAGAAGCTTTCTTT	CASAFRVGEAFF
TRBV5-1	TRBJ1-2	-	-	TGCGCCAGCAGCTCTGGGCGTCCGCGGAGGGATTCTGGCTACACCTTC	CASSSGRPRRDSGYTF
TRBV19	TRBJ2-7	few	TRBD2	TGTGCCAGTGCCGGACTAGCGGGAGGGAACGAGCAGTACTTC	CASAGLAGGNEQYF
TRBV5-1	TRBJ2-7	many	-	TGCGCCAGCAGCTTGGACAGGGACTACGAGCAGTACTTC	CASSLDRDYEQYF
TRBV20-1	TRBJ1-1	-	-	TGCAGTGCTAGAGCAGGACAGCCGAACACTGAAGCTTTCTTT	CSARAGQPNTEAFF
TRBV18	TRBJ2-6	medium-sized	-	TGTGCCAGCTCCTTCGGGGACTCTGGGGCCAACGTCCTGACTTTC	CASSFGDSGANVLTF
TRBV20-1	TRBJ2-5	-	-	TGCAGTGCTAGAGATATGAGGGATCAAGAGACCCAGTACTTC	CSARDMRDQETQYF
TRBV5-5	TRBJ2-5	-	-	TGTGCCAGCAGCTTGTCCCGAAGGGAGACCCAGTACTTC	CASSLSRRETQYF
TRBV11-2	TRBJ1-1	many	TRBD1	TGTGCCAGCAGCCCATACTTAGGGGGCCCCCACACTGAAGCTTTCTTT	CASSPYLGGPHTEAFF
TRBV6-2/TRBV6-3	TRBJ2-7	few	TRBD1	TGTGCCAGCAATCGACAGGGTCCCTACGAGCAGTACTTC	CASNRQGPYEQYF
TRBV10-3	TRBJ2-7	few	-	TGTGCCATCAGTCCGGGACCGCCAGCCTACGAGCAGTACTTC	CAISPGPPAYEQYF
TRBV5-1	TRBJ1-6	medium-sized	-	TGCGCCAGCAGCTTGGCACAGGGAGATTCACCCCTCCACTTT	CASSLAQGDSPLHF
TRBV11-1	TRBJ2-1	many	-	TGTGCCAGCAGCTTCGAACGGACTCAGTTCTTC	CASSFERTQFF
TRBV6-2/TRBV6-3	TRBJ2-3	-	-	TGTGCCAGCAGTTACTTGGTGGGAGATACGCAGTATTTT	CASSYLVGDTQYF
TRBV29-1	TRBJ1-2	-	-	TGCAGCGTTGAAGATGGGAGTGGGGGCGGCTATGGCTACACCTTC	CSVEDGSGGGYGYTF
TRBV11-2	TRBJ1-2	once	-	TGTGCCAGCAGCTTAGGGGGGGCGCAGGGCTACACCTTC	CASSLGGAQGYTF
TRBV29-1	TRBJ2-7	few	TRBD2	TGCATCACCGGCCTAGCGGGGGTCGGCGAGCAGTACTTC	CITGLAGVGEQYF
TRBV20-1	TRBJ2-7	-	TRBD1	TGCAGTGCTAGAGATCGGGGGACAGGGGACGTGCAGTACTTC	CSARDRGTGDVQYF
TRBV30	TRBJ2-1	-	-	TGTGCCCTCGCCCTAGGGGATGAGCAGTTCTTC	CALALGDEQFF
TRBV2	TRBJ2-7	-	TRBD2	TGTGCCAGCAGTCTCCGAGCGGGACGGACCTACGAGCAGTACTTC	CASSLRAGRTYEQYF
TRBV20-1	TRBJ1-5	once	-	TGCAGTGCTAGTGATCAGGGGCATAAGCCCCAGCATTTT	CSASDQGHKPQHF
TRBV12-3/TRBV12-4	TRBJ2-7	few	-	TGTGCCAGCAGTTGGACAGCGAGATTGACCTACGAGCAGTACTTC	CASSWTARLTYEQYF
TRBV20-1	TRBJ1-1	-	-	TGCAGTGCGCAACAGGGAGTCTACACTGAAGCTTTCTTT	CSAQQGVYTEAFF
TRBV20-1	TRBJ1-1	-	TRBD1	TGCAGTGCACTAGGACAGGGGAACACTGAAGCTTTCTTT	CSALGQGNTEAFF
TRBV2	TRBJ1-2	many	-	TGTGCCAGCAGTGTAAACTCACATTACACCTTC	CASSVNSHYTF
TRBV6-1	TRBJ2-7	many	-	TGTGCCAGCAGTGAATTCTGGGACGGCTCCTACGAGCAGTACTTC	CASSEFWDGSYEQYF
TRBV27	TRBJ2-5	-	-	TGTGCCAGCAGTCCCCCACCAGGGGAGCAAGAGACCCAGTACTTC	CASSPPPGEQETQYF
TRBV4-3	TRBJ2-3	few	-	TGCGCCAGCAACCAAGAACTAGTGGGGGGCACAGATACGCAGTATTTT	CASNQELVGGTDTQYF
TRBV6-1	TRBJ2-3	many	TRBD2	TGTGCCAGCAGTGAAAGTAGCGGGGGCACAGATACGCAGTATTTT	CASSESSGGTDTQYF
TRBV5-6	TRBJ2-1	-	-	TGTGCCAGCAGCGCCTATCCCCTTTCCTACAATGAGCAGTTCTTC	CASSAYPLSYNEQFF
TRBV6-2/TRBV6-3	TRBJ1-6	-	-	TGTGCCAGCAGTTACTCAGGGGAGGATTCACCCCTCCACTTT	CASSYSGEDSPLHF
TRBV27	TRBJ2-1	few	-	TGTGCCAGCAGTTTACAGCTTTACAATGAGCAGTTCTTC	CASSLQLYNEQFF
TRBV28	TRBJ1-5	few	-	TGTGCCAGCAGTTTGGTACAGAATAGCAATCAGCCCCAGCATTTT	CASSLVQNSNQPQHF